The rows below give T cell receptor beta chains drawn from one sample of a study of blood T cell repertoires in COVID-19. Sequenced by immunoSEQ multiplex PCR; TCRdb stores in-frame clones only, minus some. Among around 71,000 clones, approximately 89% were seen once, and the ten largest hold roughly 4.6%. The specimen sequenced was peripheral blood. These receptor sequences come from a man older than 75 with acute or convalescent COVID-19. The CDR3 runs from the conserved cysteine through the conserved F or W. The D gene is left open where the match is weak. Size is omitted from some rows. Given values are once, few, many or a class for expanded clones.

>TRBJ2-1|.|.|TRBV9
TGTGCCAGCAGCGTTTCCACGAGCGGTCCAAATGAGCAGTTCTTC
CASSVSTSGPNEQFF
>TRBJ1-5|.|.|TRBV10-3
TGTGCCATCAGGATTGGGGCGGATCAGCCCCAGCATTTT
CAIRIGADQPQHF
>TRBJ2-7|.|.|TRBV6-5
TGTGCCAGCAGAACCCACGCGGCGCCCTACGAGCAGTACTTC
CASRTHAAPYEQYF
>TRBJ2-7|.|TRBD1|TRBV5-5
TGTGCCAGCAGCCCCGGGGACAGAGTATACGAGCAGTACTTC
CASSPGDRVYEQYF
>TRBJ2-7|.|.|TRBV20-1
TGCAGTGCTAGAGGAGTTGACGAGCAGTACTTC
CSARGVDEQYF
>TRBJ2-5|.|TRBD1|TRBV5-1
TGCGCCAGCAGCTTGGGGACAGGCCAAGAGACCCAGTACTTC
CASSLGTGQETQYF
>TRBJ2-1|.|.|TRBV7-9
TGTGCCAGCAGCTCTGACAAAGTATGGCAGTTCTTC
CASSSDKVWQFF
>TRBJ2-5|.|TRBD1|TRBV14
TGTGCCAGCAGCCAGACAACAGGGGCCCAAGAGACCCAGTACTTC
CASSQTTGAQETQYF
>TRBJ2-7|.|.|TRBV28
TGTGCCAGCAGTTTAACTACCCCTGGTCCCCACGAGCAGTACTTC
CASSLTTPGPHEQYF
>TRBJ1-2|.|.|TRBV6-5
TGTGCCAGCGGGCGAGCGGGGAACTATGGCTACACCTTC
CASGRAGNYGYTF
>TRBJ2-7|.|TRBD2|TRBV7-2
TGTGCCAGCAGCTTTACTAGCGGGGGGCGTTACGAGCAGTACTTC
CASSFTSGGRYEQYF
>TRBJ2-3|.|TRBD1|TRBV5-1
TGCGCCAGCAGCTTGGGGGACAGCCTAGATACGCAGTATTTT
CASSLGDSLDTQYF
>TRBJ1-1|.|TRBD1|TRBV28
TGTGCCAGCAGCCCAGGGGGAAGGGCCACTGAAGCTTTCTTT
CASSPGGRATEAFF
>TRBJ2-1|.|.|TRBV14
TGTGCCAGCAGCCAAGATTTCGTCGGTGAGCAGTTCTTC
CASSQDFVGEQFF
>TRBJ2-3|once|TRBD2|TRBV10-3
TGTGCCATCAGTGCCGGACTAGCGGGGGGGTTGGATACGCAGTATTTT
CAISAGLAGGLDTQYF
>TRBJ2-5|.|TRBD1|TRBV7-8
TGTGCCAGCAGCTTAGGCGAGGACAGGGAGGATAAGACCCAGTACTTC
CASSLGEDREDKTQYF
>TRBJ2-1|.|TRBD2|TRBV18
TGTGCCAGCTCTCCCGGGACTAGCGGCTACAATGAGCAGTTCTTC
CASSPGTSGYNEQFF
>TRBJ1-2|.|TRBD1|TRBV28
TGTGCCAGCAGTTTCTCCGGGACAGTCTCCTTTTATGGCTACACCTTC
CASSFSGTVSFYGYTF
>TRBJ2-6|.|TRBD1|TRBV10-3
TGTGCCATCAGTCCTCGGGACAGAGACTTCTCTGGGGCCAACGTCCTGACTTTC
CAISPRDRDFSGANVLTF
>TRBJ2-7|.|.|TRBV27
TGTGCCAGCAGTTTAATTCGAGGGTTC
CASSLIRGF
>TRBJ2-7|.|TRBD1|TRBV19
TGTGCCAGTACCCCTGGGGCGGGGACAGGGTCCGAGCAGTACTTC
CASTPGAGTGSEQYF
>TRBJ2-1|.|TRBD2|TRBV5-1
TGCGCCAGCAGCTTGATAGCGGGAGGTCGGAATGAGCAGTTCTTC
CASSLIAGGRNEQFF
>TRBJ2-7|.|.|TRBV6-5
TGTGCCAGCAGTTACTCGTCACGGGACTCGCAGTACTTC
CASSYSSRDSQYF
>TRBJ2-7|.|TRBD2|TRBV3-1/TRBV3-2
TGTGCCAGCAGCCAAGATACGAACGCGGGAGTAACCTACGAGCAGTACTTC
CASSQDTNAGVTYEQYF
>TRBJ2-7|.|TRBD2|TRBV27
TGTGCCAGCAGTTTACTCGCGGGAGTGTCCTACGAGCAGTACTTC
CASSLLAGVSYEQYF
>TRBJ1-5|.|TRBD1|TRBV5-1
TGCGCCAGCAGCTTGACAGGGGGCAGCTATCAGCCCCAGCATTTT
CASSLTGGSYQPQHF